A selection of T cell receptor beta chains follows, all from one sample in a study of response to subunit inactivated influenza vaccine. One entry per CDR3 protein results from TCRdb running MiXCR on the RT-PCR reads. The sample records fewer than 700,000 distinct CDR3 sequences, around 13% being singletons. Sample: PBMCs from blood, taken roughly 47 days after vaccination. The receptors stem from a man aged 45-65 years who received an inactivated influenza vaccine. CDR3s include the opening cysteine and the closing phenylalanine or tryptophan. Each record gives: CDR3 DNA, CDR3 protein, clone size, J gene, D gene, V gene. D genes are given only for firm matches. Clone sizes are given selectively: once, few, many, or a class where the clone is expanded.

TGTGCCATCAGGGGAACAAATGAAAAACTGTTTTTT CAIRGTNEKLFF many TRBJ1-4 - TRBV10-3
TGTGCCAGCAAACCCGACAAACGAGCAGATACGCAGTATTTT CASKPDKRADTQYF many TRBJ2-3 - TRBV12-3/TRBV12-4
TGTGCCATCAAGTTACTGGGAGACACTGAAGCTTTCTTT CAIKLLGDTEAFF many TRBJ1-1 - TRBV10-3
TGTGCCTGGATTGGACAGTACAACTATGGCTACACCTTC CAWIGQYNYGYTF few TRBJ1-2 - TRBV30
TGTGCCAGCAGTTCCCCGACGGGACAGACCTACAATGAGCAGTTCTTC CASSSPTGQTYNEQFF - TRBJ2-1 TRBD1 TRBV6-2/TRBV6-3
TGTGCCAGTAGTATAGTGGATAGCGCCTACGAGCAGTACTTC CASSIVDSAYEQYF - TRBJ2-7 - TRBV19
TGTGCCAGCAGTGAGTGGGGAGAATCCTACAATGAGCAGTTCTTC CASSEWGESYNEQFF once TRBJ2-1 - TRBV2
TGCAGTGCCCCAGAGCCTATAACCAAAGAGACCCAGTACTTC CSAPEPITKETQYF - TRBJ2-5 - TRBV20-1
TGCAGCGTCTCCGGAACAGGGGGACTCTGGAGCACAGATACGCAGCATTTT CSVSGTGGLWSTDTQHF - TRBJ1-5 TRBD1 TRBV29-1
TGCGCCAGCAGCTTGCCCGACCTCGAGCAGTACTTC CASSLPDLEQYF - TRBJ2-7 - TRBV5-1
TGCTGTGCTAGACTCCTAGCGGGGGGTAACACCGGGGAGCTGTTTTTT CCARLLAGGNTGELFF - TRBJ2-2 TRBD2 TRBV20-1
TGCGCCAGCAGCCGCGGACTAGCGGGGTTAGCAGATACGCAGTATTTT CASSRGLAGLADTQYF many TRBJ2-3 TRBD2 TRBV5-1
TGTGCCACCAGCGGACAGGTGACTAGCACAGATACGCAGTATTTT CATSGQVTSTDTQYF - TRBJ2-3 TRBD1 TRBV15
TGCGCCAGCAGCTTGGATCGGGATTACGAGCAGTACTTC CASSLDRDYEQYF many TRBJ2-7 - TRBV5-1
TGTGCCAGCACCATGGGCCTCATGGACGGGAGCACCTACAATGAGCAGTTCTTC CASTMGLMDGSTYNEQFF many TRBJ2-1 - TRBV12-3/TRBV12-4
TGCGCCAGCAGCTTGGTCTGGGGCACAGATACGCAGTATTTT CASSLVWGTDTQYF few TRBJ2-3 - TRBV5-1
TGTGCCAGCAGCCGCCGGACAGGGACAAGCTCTGGAAACACCATATATTTT CASSRRTGTSSGNTIYF - TRBJ1-3 TRBD1 TRBV5-4
TGCGCCAGCAGCCAAGATTTGAGGGGGTCCGGGGCCAACGTCCTGACTTTC CASSQDLRGSGANVLTF - TRBJ2-6 - TRBV4-3
TGTGCCAGCAGCTTACGACGGTCCGAAGGTTTGACCCAGTACTTC CASSLRRSEGLTQYF few TRBJ2-5 - TRBV11-2
TGCAGTGCTTTTGGACTAGCGGGCGGAGGGGAGACCCAGTACTTC CSAFGLAGGGETQYF few TRBJ2-5 TRBD2 TRBV20-1
TGTGCCAGCAGCTTAGCGGGACTAGCGGGGCTGTTCTTC CASSLAGLAGLFF - TRBJ2-1 TRBD2 TRBV7-2
TGTGCCACCAACCCGAGTGGGGGCGATGAGCAGTTCTTC CATNPSGGDEQFF many TRBJ2-1 - TRBV24-1
TGCGCCAGCAGTCAGGTAGCCGCTAGCACAGATACGCAGTATTTT CASSQVAASTDTQYF few TRBJ2-3 - TRBV5-1
TGTGCCAGCGGAGGGACTAGCGGGGGCCTACACGGGGAGTTCTTC CASGGTSGGLHGEFF - TRBJ2-1 TRBD2 TRBV6-2/TRBV6-3
TGTGCCAGCAGTCACCATCTAGCGGGGGGCTACGAGCAGTACTTC CASSHHLAGGYEQYF few TRBJ2-7 TRBD2 TRBV12-3/TRBV12-4
TGTGCCAGCTCAGTTAGCCAAGGCGAGCAGTACTTC CASSVSQGEQYF few TRBJ2-7 - TRBV18